Listed here is a single TCR beta chain. No antigen is known for it. This specimen belongs to a study of siplizumab effects on memory and regulatory T cells. The study, taken as a whole, reports: Siplizumab cultures yielded proliferating Tregs whose suppressive function was not confirmed.

Generated by immunoSEQ multiplex PCR, the TCRdb table keeps only in-frame clones and is missing some. The table includes tens of thousands of clones, 85% to 95% detected once. The specimen was CD8+ T cells sorted from blood. The receptor was derived from a human donor in good health.

For the CDR3, the DNA is TGTGCCAGTCAGCCAGCGGGAGTAGTTGAGCAGTTCTTC. It is translated as CASQPAGVVEQFF. The gene calls are TRBV19 and TRBJ2-1; 8 positions match TRBD2. The ends lost 8 bases at V and 9 bases at J; junction bases unmatched: 9. This CDR3 region has 13 residues. Germline CDR1 reads LNHDA; CDR2 reads SQIVND (reference sequence).